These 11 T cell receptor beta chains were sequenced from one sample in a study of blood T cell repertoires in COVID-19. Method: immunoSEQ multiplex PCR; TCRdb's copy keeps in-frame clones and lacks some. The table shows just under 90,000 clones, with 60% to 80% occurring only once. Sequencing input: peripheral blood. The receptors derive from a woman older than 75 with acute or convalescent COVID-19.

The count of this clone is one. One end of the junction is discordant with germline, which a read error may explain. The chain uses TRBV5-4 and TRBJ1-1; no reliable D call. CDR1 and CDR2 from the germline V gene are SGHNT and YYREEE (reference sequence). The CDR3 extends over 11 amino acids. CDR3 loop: CASSLNSEAFF. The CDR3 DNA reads TGTGCCAGCAGCTTGAACTCTGAAGCTTTCTTT.

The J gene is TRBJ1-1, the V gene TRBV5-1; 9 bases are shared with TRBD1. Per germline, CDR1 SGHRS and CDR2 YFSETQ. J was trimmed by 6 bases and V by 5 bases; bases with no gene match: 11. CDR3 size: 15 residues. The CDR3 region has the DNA TGCGCCAGCAGACTCTCCTCCGGGACAGGGTCTGAAGCTTTCTTT. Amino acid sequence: CASRLSSGTGSEAFF. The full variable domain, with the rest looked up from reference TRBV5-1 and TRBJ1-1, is KAGVTQTPRYLIKTRGQQVTLSCSPISGHRSVSWYQQTPGQGLQFLFEYFSETQRNKGNFPGRFSGRQFSNSRSEMNVSTLELGDSALYLCASRLSSGTGSEAFFGQGTRLTVV.

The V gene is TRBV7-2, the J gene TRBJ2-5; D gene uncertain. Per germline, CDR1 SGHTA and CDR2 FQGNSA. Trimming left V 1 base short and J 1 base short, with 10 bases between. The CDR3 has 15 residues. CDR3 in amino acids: CASSLGVGTQETQYF. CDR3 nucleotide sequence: TGTGCCAGCAGCTTAGGGGTGGGCACCCAAGAGACCCAGTACTTC.

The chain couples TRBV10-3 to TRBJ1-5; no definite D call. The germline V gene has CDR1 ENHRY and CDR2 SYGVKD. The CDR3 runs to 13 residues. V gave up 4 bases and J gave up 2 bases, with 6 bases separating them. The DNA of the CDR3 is TGTGCCATCAGTGGAGTCGGCAATCAGCCCCAGCATTTT. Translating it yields CAISGVGNQPQHF.

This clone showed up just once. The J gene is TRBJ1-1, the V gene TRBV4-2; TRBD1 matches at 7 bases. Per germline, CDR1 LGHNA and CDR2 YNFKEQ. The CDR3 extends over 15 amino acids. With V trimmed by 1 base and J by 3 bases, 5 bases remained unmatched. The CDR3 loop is CASSQGQGRYTEAFF. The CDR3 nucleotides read TGTGCCAGCAGCCAAGGACAGGGAAGGTACACTGAAGCTTTCTTT.

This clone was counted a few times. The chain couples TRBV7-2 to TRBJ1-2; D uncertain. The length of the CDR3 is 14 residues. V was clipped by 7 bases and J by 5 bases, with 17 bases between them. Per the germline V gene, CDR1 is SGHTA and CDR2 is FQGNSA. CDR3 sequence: CASTPRGWEYGYTF. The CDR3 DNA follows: TGTGCCAGCACCCCTCGCGGGTGGGAGTATGGCTACACCTTC.

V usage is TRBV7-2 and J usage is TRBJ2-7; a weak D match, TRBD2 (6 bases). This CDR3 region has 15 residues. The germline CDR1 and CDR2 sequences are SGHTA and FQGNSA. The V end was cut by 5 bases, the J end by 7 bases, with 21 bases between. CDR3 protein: CASSRRPGRDTEQYF. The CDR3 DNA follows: TGTGCCAGCAGCCGGAGGCCAGGGCGGGATACGGAGCAGTACTTC. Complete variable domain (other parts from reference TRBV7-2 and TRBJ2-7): GAGVSQSPSNKVTEKGKDVELRCDPISGHTALYWYRQSLGQGLEFLIYFQGNSAPDKSGLPSDRFSAERTGGSVSTLTIQRTQQEDSAVYLCASSRRPGRDTEQYFGPGTRLTVT.

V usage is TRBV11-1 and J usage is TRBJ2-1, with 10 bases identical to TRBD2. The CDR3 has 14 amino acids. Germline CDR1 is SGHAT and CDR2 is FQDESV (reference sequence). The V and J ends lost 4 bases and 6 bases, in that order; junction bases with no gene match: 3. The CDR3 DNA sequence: TGTGCCAGCAGCTCAGCGGGGGGGGCCAATGAGCAGTTCTTC. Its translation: CASSSAGGANEQFF.

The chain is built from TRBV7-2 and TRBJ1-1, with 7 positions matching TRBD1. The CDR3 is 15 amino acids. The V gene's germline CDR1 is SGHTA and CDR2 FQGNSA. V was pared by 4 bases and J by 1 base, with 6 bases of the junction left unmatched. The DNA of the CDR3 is TGTGCCAGCAGCTGGGCGCCAGGGGGGAACACTGAAGCTTTCTTT. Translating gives CASSWAPGGNTEAFF.

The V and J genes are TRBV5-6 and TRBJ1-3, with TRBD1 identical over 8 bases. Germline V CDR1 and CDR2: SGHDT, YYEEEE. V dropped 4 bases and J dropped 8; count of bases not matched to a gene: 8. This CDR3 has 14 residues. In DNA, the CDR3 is TGTGCCAGCAGCCTCGGACAGGGCTCAGACACCATATATTTT. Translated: CASSLGQGSDTIYF.

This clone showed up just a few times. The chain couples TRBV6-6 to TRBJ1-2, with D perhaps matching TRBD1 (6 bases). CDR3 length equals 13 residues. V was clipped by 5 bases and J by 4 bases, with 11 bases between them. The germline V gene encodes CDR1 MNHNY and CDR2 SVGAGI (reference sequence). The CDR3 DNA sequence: TGTGCCAGCAGTAAACAGGGTTTCTATGGCTACACCTTC. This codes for CASSKQGFYGYTF.